This T cell receptor (beta chain) was found in a study of blood T cell repertoires in COVID-19 (dated by TCRdb to about 2020). In the study overall: Samples covering the acute and convalescent phases of COVID-19 were provided by collaborators in the United States, Italy and Spain. The prospective study material was composed of cDNA or gDNA derived from T cells, B-cell-depleted T cells, or PBMCs. Subjects who had been exposed to COVID-19, were actively infected with it, or had recovered from it provided the deeply sampled blood TCRbeta repertoires that made up the dataset. The repertoires were released in a freely available public database intended as a resource for research on the immune response to SARS-CoV-2. The samples were drawn from the first 160 participants of the ongoing ImmuneRACE study and from 1,200 or so subjects provided by 6 global collaborators. The sample metadata nearly always contained a de-identified subject ID, COVID-19 status, age in years and sex. Where available, HLA class I and class II types were taken from metadata supplied by the sample provider and were not determined by assay-based typing. The research as a whole found: Clinical and demographic metadata were provided uncurated, with the amount varying by source and participant.

From a lookup of the germline V gene, CDR1 and CDR2 are MNHNS and SASEGT. Between the V and J ends, shortened by 4 bases and 3 bases respectively, the junction contains 19 bases. Including the terminal cysteine and phenylalanine, the CDR3 comprises 16 residues. The entry retains the CDR3 DNA only, 48 bases that are in frame from base 1. TCRbeta CDR3 regions were amplified from genomic DNA using the immunoSEQ Assay, a bias-controlled multiplex PCR. The study's processing was this. The number of nucleated cells in each sample was estimated from the amplification of reference gene primers within the assay. Sequence reads were collapsed and filtered to measure the absolute abundance of every unique TCRbeta CDR3 rearrangement. For each sample, productive Simpson clonality was calculated as the square root of Simpson's diversity index over productive rearrangements. TCRdb carries this immuneACCESS record with in-frame sequences only. Its versions omit some clonotypes, under half of them owing to an unresolved V gene in the studies checked, with the rest unexplained. V and J calls and clone size are given by that table; D and trimming were obtained from the DNA. The sample profile shows roughly 260,000 clones; 83% of them were found once. The top ten clones comprise less than 4% of the sample.

Participants in the prospective study were aged about 18 to 95 years, lived in about two dozen United States geographic areas, and enrolled through a virtual design. To assign participants to cohorts, the prospective study relied on clinical history that participants themselves reported in a screening survey and a study questionnaire. Exposed participants had been in contact with someone with a PCR-confirmed or clinician-diagnosed COVID-19 case within 2 weeks of study entry. In the prospective study, mobile phlebotomists collected whole blood, serum and a nasopharyngeal or oropharyngeal swab from each participant. Participants in the prospective study had the option to provide additional blood draws and questionnaires over an approximately 2-month period. Before DNA extraction, prospective study blood samples were shipped either frozen or at room temperature. In regard to this clone: Its antigen remains undetermined. No clone much larger than this one lies a single base away; base qualities are absent.

The TCR was taken from a woman aged 40 to 49 who had been exposed to COVID-19. The chain employs TRBV6-1 and TRBJ2-7; perhaps TRBD1 is the D gene, with 7 bases matching. What was sequenced was PBMCs or T cells enriched from blood (not recorded which). The bases are TGTGCCAGCAGTGGACGGACCGCGGGACAGATCTACGAGCAGTACTTC. Its translation reads: CASSGRTAGQIYEQYF.